What follows describes a single TCR beta chain. CDR3 length equals 15 residues. Germline V gene lookup returns CDR1 KGHSH and CDR2 LQKENI. Unmatched junction bases numbered 6, after V lost 2 bases and J lost 2 bases. Per the original methods: Amplified reference gene primers provided the basis for estimating nucleated cell counts. Libraries were prepared by immunoSEQ multiplex PCR; TCRdb keeps only in-frame clonotypes and omits some of them. V and J calls and clone size are given by that table; D and trimming were obtained from the DNA. This table holds fewer than 650,000 clones, roughly nine tenths found once. The sample is drawn from a study of blood T cell repertoires in COVID-19. Across the whole study: Sample material is recorded as cDNA or gDNA derived from T cells, B-cell-depleted T cells, or PBMCs.

V gene TRBV18 combines with J gene TRBJ2-7; 7 nucleotides agree with TRBD2. The material sequenced was peripheral blood. This clonotype was sampled from a woman between 45 and 65 years old with COVID-19, enrolled during active disease. This CDR3 is CASSPAVGGAYEQYF. The CDR3 bases are TGTGCCAGCTCACCAGCGGTGGGGGGGGCCTACGAGCAGTACTTC.